The subject of this entry is one TCR beta chain. The target antigen is unknown. This CDR3 comprises 13 residues. Trimming pared 2 bases from V and 5 bases from J, leaving 6 bases between. From germline, CDR1 is SEHNR and CDR2 FQNEAQ (reference sequence). The authors sorted CD4+ naive, central memory, regulatory and stem cell-like memory cells via CD45RO/CCR7/CD25/CD127/CD95/CD27. This record belongs to a study of beta chain features in type 1 diabetes. In the study overall: Sorted cells from all samples, numbering over 85,000,000, were examined.

Reverse transcribing all isolated RNA meant expressed TCRB transcripts were sequenced. The assay was immunoSEQ multiplex PCR, and TCRdb's table has in-frame clones only and misses some. The sample shows around 650,000 clones, around an eighth of them seen only once. Notes on the study in general: More deletions and fewer insertions at VDJ junctions were found in patients with type 1 diabetes. A moderate, significant TCRB CDR3 shortening appeared in type 1 diabetes across four CD4+ subsets. These data did not resolve whether HLA type affects TCRB rearrangement.

This TCR came from a man between 25 and 39 years old with type 1 diabetes. Material: naive CD4+ T cells from blood. This rearrangement joins TRBV7-9 to TRBJ1-4; D unclear. CDR3 in amino acids: CASSLLVNEKLFF. The CDR3 region has the DNA TGTGCCAGCAGCTTATTAGTAAATGAAAAACTGTTTTTT.